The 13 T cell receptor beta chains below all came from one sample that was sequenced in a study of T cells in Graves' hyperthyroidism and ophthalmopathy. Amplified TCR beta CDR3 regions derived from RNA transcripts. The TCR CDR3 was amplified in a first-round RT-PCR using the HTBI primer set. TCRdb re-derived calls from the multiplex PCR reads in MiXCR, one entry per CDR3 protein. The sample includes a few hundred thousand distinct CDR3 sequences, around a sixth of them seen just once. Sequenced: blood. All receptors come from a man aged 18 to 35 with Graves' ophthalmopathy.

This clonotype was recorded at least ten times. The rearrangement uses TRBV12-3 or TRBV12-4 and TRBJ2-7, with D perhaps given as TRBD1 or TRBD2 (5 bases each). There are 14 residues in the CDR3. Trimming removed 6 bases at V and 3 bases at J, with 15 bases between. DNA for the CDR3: TGTGCCAGCAGATTCCGGGACGGAAACTACGAGCAGTACTTC. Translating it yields CASRFRDGNYEQYF.

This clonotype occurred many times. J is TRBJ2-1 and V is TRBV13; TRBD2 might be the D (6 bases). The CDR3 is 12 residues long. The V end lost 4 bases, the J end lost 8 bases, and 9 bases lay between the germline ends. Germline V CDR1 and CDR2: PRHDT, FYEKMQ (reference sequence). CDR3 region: CASSSGDHEQFF. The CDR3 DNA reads TGTGCCAGCAGCTCGGGGGATCATGAGCAGTTCTTC.

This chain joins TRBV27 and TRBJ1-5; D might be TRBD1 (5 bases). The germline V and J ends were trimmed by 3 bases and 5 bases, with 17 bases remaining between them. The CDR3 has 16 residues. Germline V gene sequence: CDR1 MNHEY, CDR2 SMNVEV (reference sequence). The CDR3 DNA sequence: TGTGCCAGCAGTTTCGGGGGACCCCCAGGCTATCAGCCCCAGCATTTT. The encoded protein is CASSFGGPPGYQPQHF.

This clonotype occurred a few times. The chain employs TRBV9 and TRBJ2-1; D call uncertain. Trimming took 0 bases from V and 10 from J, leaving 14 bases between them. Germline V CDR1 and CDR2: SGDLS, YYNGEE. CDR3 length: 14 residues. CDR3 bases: TGTGCCAGCAGCGTAGGAGACGAAGGGCGAGAGCAGTTCTTC. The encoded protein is CASSVGDEGREQFF.

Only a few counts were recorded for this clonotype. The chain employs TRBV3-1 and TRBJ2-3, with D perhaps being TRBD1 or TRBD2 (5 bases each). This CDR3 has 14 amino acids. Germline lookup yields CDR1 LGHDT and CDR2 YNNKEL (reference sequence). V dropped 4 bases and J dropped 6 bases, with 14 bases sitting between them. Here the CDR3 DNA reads TGTGCCAGCAGCCGGGACCAGGGATCGGATACGCAGTATTTT. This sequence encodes CASSRDQGSDTQYF.

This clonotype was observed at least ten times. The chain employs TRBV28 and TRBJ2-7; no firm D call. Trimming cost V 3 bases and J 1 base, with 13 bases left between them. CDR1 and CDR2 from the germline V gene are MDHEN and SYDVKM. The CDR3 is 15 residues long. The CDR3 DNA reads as TGTGCCAGCAGTTTGTCATCGACGGATTCCTACGAGCAGTACTTC. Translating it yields CASSLSSTDSYEQYF.

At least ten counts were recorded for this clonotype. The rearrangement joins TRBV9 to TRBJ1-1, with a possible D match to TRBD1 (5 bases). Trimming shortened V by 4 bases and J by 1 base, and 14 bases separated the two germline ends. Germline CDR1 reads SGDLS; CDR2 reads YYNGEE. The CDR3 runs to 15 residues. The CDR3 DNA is TGTGCCAGCAGCTCTCGGCCAGGGACGAACACTGAAGCTTTCTTT. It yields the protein CASSSRPGTNTEAFF.

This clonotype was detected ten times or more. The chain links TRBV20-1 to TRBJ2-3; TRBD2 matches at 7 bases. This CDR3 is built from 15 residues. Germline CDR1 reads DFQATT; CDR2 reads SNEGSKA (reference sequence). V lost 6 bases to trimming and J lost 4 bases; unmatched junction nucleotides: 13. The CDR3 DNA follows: TGCAGTGCCTCTCTGGCTAGCGGAGGACCAGATACGCAGTATTTT. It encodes CSASLASGGPDTQYF.

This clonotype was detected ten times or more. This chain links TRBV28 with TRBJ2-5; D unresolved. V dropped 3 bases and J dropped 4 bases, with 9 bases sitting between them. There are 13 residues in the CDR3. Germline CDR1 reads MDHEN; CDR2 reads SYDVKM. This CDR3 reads CASSFGLIETQYF. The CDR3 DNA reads TGTGCCAGCAGTTTTGGGTTGATAGAGACCCAGTACTTC.

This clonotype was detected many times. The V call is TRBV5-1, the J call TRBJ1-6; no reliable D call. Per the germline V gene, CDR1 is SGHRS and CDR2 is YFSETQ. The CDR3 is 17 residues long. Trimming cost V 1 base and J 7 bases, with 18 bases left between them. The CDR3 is CASSLWSPSDTNSPLHF. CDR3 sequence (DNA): TGCGCCAGCAGCTTGTGGTCCCCCTCCGACACCAATTCACCCCTCCACTTT. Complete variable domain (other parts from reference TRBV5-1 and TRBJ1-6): KAGVTQTPRYLIKTRGQQVTLSCSPISGHRSVSWYQQTPGQGLQFLFEYFSETQRNKGNFPGRFSGRQFSNSRSEMNVSTLELGDSALYLCASSLWSPSDTNSPLHFGNGTRLTVT.

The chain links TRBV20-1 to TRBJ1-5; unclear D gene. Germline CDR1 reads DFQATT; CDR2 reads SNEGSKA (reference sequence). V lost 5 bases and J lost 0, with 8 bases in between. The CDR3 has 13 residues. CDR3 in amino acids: CSASTNSNQPQHF. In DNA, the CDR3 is TGCAGTGCTTCAACAAATAGCAATCAGCCCCAGCATTTT.

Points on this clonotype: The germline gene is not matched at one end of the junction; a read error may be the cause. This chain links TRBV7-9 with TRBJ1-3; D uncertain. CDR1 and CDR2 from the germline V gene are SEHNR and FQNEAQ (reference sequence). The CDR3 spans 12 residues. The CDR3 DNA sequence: TGTGCCAGCACTCGCACTGGAAACACCATGTATTTT. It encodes CASTRTGNTMYF.

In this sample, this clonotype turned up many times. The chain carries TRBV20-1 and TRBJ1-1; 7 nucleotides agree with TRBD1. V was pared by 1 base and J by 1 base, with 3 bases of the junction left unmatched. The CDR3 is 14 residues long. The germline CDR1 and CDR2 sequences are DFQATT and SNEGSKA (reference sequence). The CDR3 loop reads CSARGDRENTEAFF. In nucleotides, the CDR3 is TGCAGTGCTAGAGGCGACAGGGAGAACACTGAAGCTTTCTTT.